The rows below give T cell receptor beta chains drawn from one sample of a study of breast tumors, draining lymph nodes, adjacent tissues. MiXCR, run by TCRdb on the multiplex PCR reads, gives a single entry per CDR3 protein. Of around 140,000 distinct CDR3 sequences in the sample, 32% are singletons; the top ten hold 2.3%. Sample: axillary lymph node tissue. These receptors originate from a female donor with breast cancer. Some clones in this sample may be carry-over from other donors' samples. Each CDR3 is given with its conserved first and last residue. A D gene is named only where the DNA matches it firmly. Clone size, where shown, is once, few, many, or a class for clones that have expanded.

d_gene	j_gene	v_gene	abundance	CDR3aa	CDR3nt
TRBD1	TRBJ1-1	TRBV27	few	CASSSQGADTEAFF	TGTGCCAGCAGTTCGCAGGGGGCAGACACTGAAGCTTTCTTT
NA	TRBJ1-1	TRBV6-6	few	CASSYSRLELEAFF	TGTGCCAGCAGTTACTCCCGCCTCGAACTAGAAGCTTTCTTT
TRBD1	TRBJ1-6	TRBV15	NA	CATSRDRGQLNSPLHF	TGTGCCACCAGCAGAGATAGGGGACAGTTGAATTCACCCCTCCACTTT
NA	TRBJ2-3	TRBV2	NA	CASRRGVSTDTQYF	TGTGCCAGCAGGCGGGGTGTTAGCACAGATACGCAGTATTTT
NA	TRBJ1-2	TRBV6-1	many	CASSGGTNYGYTF	TGTGCCAGCAGTGGAGGCACTAACTATGGCTACACCTTC
NA	TRBJ1-3	TRBV12-3/TRBV12-4	many	CASRPMQDSGNTIYF	TGTGCCAGCAGGCCCATGCAAGACTCTGGAAACACCATATATTTT
NA	TRBJ2-6	TRBV5-1	NA	CASSLVIGAIVLTF	TGCGCCAGCAGCTTAGTGATTGGGGCCATCGTCCTGACTTTC
NA	TRBJ2-7	TRBV10-2	once	CASSDVGGVYEQYF	TGCGCCAGCAGTGATGTGGGGGGTGTATACGAGCAGTACTTC
NA	TRBJ2-6	TRBV6-5	NA	CASSPQKKIRDVKSSGANVLTF	TGTGCCAGCAGTCCCCAAAAAAAGATCCGGGACGTAAAGAGTTCTGGGGCCAACGTCCTGACTTTC
TRBD2	TRBJ2-3	TRBV11-2	NA	CASSLRGLAGTDTQYF	TGTGCCAGCAGTCTTCGGGGACTAGCGGGCACAGATACGCAGTATTTT
NA	TRBJ1-6	TRBV11-3	once	CASSQDLAAGGKGPASPLHF	TGTGCCAGCAGCCAAGATCTAGCCGCGGGTGGAAAGGGGCCCGCTTCACCCCTCCACTTT
TRBD2	TRBJ2-5	TRBV2	few	CASSSRFGTSGGETQYF	TGTGCCAGCAGTTCTCGATTCGGGACTAGCGGGGGAGAGACCCAGTACTTC
TRBD1	TRBJ1-2	TRBV7-9	NA	CASSLKGQTLANYGYTF	TGTGCCAGCAGCCTCAAGGGACAGACTTTAGCTAACTATGGCTACACCTTC
TRBD1	TRBJ1-1	TRBV9	NA	CASSVGGTDDTEAFF	TGTGCCAGCAGCGTAGGGGGGACAGACGACACTGAAGCTTTCTTT
NA	TRBJ2-4	TRBV19	many	CASSLTGLSAKNIQYF	TGTGCCAGTAGCCTCACAGGATTGTCAGCCAAAAACATTCAGTACTTC
NA	TRBJ1-4	TRBV19	many	CASNPGQRTGKLFF	TGTGCCAGTAATCCCGGACAGAGAACCGGAAAACTGTTTTTT
NA	TRBJ2-1	TRBV12-3/TRBV12-4	many	CAPKAGYDEQFF	TGTGCTCCCAAGGCAGGGTACGATGAGCAGTTCTTC
NA	TRBJ2-3	TRBV25-1	NA	CASWEDTDTQYF	TGTGCCAGTTGGGAGGACACAGATACGCAGTATTTT
NA	TRBJ2-6	TRBV5-1	NA	CASSLIGQIGSGANVQTF	TGCGCCAGCAGCTTGATCGGACAGATTGGGTCTGGGGCCAACGTCCAGACGTTC
NA	TRBJ1-4	TRBV12-3/TRBV12-4	many	CASRASGKFEKLFF	TGTGCCAGCAGGGCCAGCGGGAAGTTTGAAAAACTGTTTTTT
NA	TRBJ2-5	TRBV10-1	many	CASSGSGTSTRETQYF	TGCGCCAGCAGTGGTTCCGGGACTTCCACCCGGGAGACCCAGTACTTC
NA	TRBJ1-2	TRBV12-3/TRBV12-4	many	CASSLGEKLTYGYTF	TGTGCCAGCAGTTTGGGGGAAAAACTCACCTATGGCTACACCTTC
NA	TRBJ2-5	TRBV7-7	NA	CASSLTKGETQYF	TGTGCTAGCAGCTTAACTAAGGGGGAGACCCAGTACTTC
NA	TRBJ2-3	TRBV19	many	CASSIGRDTQYF	TGTGCCAGTAGTATAGGGAGGGATACGCAGTATTTT
NA	TRBJ2-5	TRBV6-5	NA	CATSRGVAQETQYF	TGTGCCACGTCTCGCGGGGTGGCACAAGAGACCCAGTACTTC
NA	TRBJ1-3	TRBV5-1	NA	CASSLAAANTIYF	TGCGCCAGCAGCTTGGCCGCGGCAAACACCATATATTTT
TRBD2	TRBJ2-5	TRBV29-1	NA	CSANSGTSGGDDEETQYF	TGCAGCGCAAACTCCGGGACTAGCGGGGGGGACGACGAGGAGACCCAGTACTTC
NA	TRBJ1-2	TRBV7-6	many	CASSPNARDGYTF	TGTGCCAGCAGCCCCAACGCCAGGGATGGCTACACCTTC
NA	TRBJ1-2	TRBV20-1	many	CSASLSRDPAYGYTF	TGCAGTGCCAGTTTATCGAGGGATCCGGCCTATGGCTACACCTTC
NA	TRBJ1-1	TRBV20-1	NA	CSARVGRSRTEAFF	TGCAGTGCTAGAGTGGGCAGGTCAAGGACTGAAGCTTTCTTT
NA	TRBJ2-5	TRBV20-1	NA	CSTRAGRGQETQYF	TGCAGTACTAGAGCCGGCAGGGGCCAAGAGACCCAGTACTTT
NA	TRBJ2-7	TRBV28	many	CASSPSRPTYEQYF	TGTGCCAGCAGTCCATCCCGACCCACCTACGAGCAGTACTTC
TRBD1	TRBJ1-2	TRBV7-9	many	CASSPQGGANYGYTF	TGTGCCAGCAGCCCACAGGGGGGAGCTAACTATGGCTACACCTTC
NA	TRBJ1-6	TRBV7-2	NA	CASSLMGENSPLHF	TGTGCCAGCAGCTTGATGGGGGAAAATTCACCCCTCCACTTT
NA	TRBJ2-7	TRBV5-4	once	CASSLPTAGGVYEQYF	TGTGCCAGCAGCCTACCGACTGCCGGGGGTGTGTACGAGCAGTACTTC
NA	TRBJ2-7	TRBV3-1	many	CASSQRQDSQEQYF	TGTGCCAGCAGCCAGCGACAGGATTCACAGGAGCAGTACTTC
NA	TRBJ2-3	TRBV7-9	many	CASSQTQGKGRGDTQYF	TGTGCCAGCAGCCAAACACAGGGCAAGGGGAGAGGAGATACGCAGTATTTT
NA	TRBJ2-2	TRBV9	many	CASSVGVPGELFF	TGTGCCAGCAGCGTAGGGGTGCCCGGGGAGCTGTTTTTT
NA	TRBJ2-1	TRBV6-5	many	CASGLQGYNEQFF	TGTGCCAGCGGGCTACAAGGCTACAATGAGCAGTTCTTC
NA	TRBJ1-5	TRBV25-1	many	CANRQGNQPQHF	TGTGCCAACCGGCAGGGGAATCAGCCCCAGCATTTT
TRBD2	TRBJ2-1	TRBV20-1	many	CSARGGNEQFF	TGCAGTGCTAGGGGAGGGAATGAGCAGTTCTTC
NA	TRBJ1-4	TRBV10-3	many	CAISAGRPGGEKLFF	TGTGCCATCAGTGCTGGCCGCCCGGGGGGTGAAAAACTGTTTTTT
NA	TRBJ1-2	TRBV6-5	many	CASSKIKNYGYTF	TGTGCCAGCAGTAAAATAAAGAACTATGGCTACACCTTC
NA	TRBJ2-3	TRBV19	many	CASKIRSTRTDTQYF	TGTGCCAGTAAAATTCGTAGCACTCGCACAGATACGCAGTATTTT
NA	TRBJ1-4	TRBV7-9	many	CASSFPPTNEKLFF	TGTGCCAGCAGCTTCCCCCCAACTAATGAAAAACTGTTTTTT
NA	TRBJ1-4	TRBV7-3	many	CANDGGHKANEKLFF	TGTGCCAACGACGGGGGGCATAAGGCTAATGAAAAACTGTTTTTT
NA	TRBJ2-6	TRBV2	many	CASSLTGASGANVLTF	TGTGCCAGCAGTCTTACAGGAGCCTCTGGGGCCAACGTCCTGACTTTC